This T cell receptor (beta chain) was sequenced in a study of OX40 agonist ivuxolimab in advanced cancers. Study in general: All patients had ivuxolimab intravenously every 2 weeks at 0.01 to 10 mg/kg. Findings of the study overall: CD8+ T cells averaged more expanded clones than CD4+. Clonal expansion was among the lowest in partial responders at 0.1-3.0 mg/kg, especially CD8+.

As regards this clone: What it binds is not known.

Profiling relied on immunoSEQ multiplex PCR, and the TCRdb table lists in-frame clones only, not all of them. The data show roughly 140,000 clones, 94% seen once. The sequenced sample was CD4+ or CD8+ T cells sorted from blood, obtained in a trial of the OX40 agonist ivuxolimab. The receptor was isolated from an adult with an advanced solid tumor such as melanoma, head and neck, liver or kidney cancer.

CDR3 coding DNA: TGTGCCAGCAGTTTTAATGGGTATGGCTACACCTTC. It specifies CASSFNGYGYTF. The chain employs TRBV27 and TRBJ1-2; D gene ambiguous. Germline CDR1 MNHEY, CDR2 SMNVEV (reference sequence). CDR3 length: 12 amino acids. V was trimmed by 3 bases and J by 5 bases, leaving 7 bases between them.